The 6 T cell receptor beta chains in this list originate from one sample, sequenced in a study of blood T cell repertoires in COVID-19. Sequencing used immunoSEQ multiplex PCR; TCRdb keeps in-frame clones, though not all of them. The sample includes some 93,000 clones, 65% to 90% seen only once; the top ten take under 4.5%. Sequenced input: peripheral blood. These receptors all come from a man aged 55 to 70 with acute or convalescent COVID-19.

The V call is TRBV3-1 (or the pseudogene TRBV3-2), the J call TRBJ2-7, with 7 bases identical to TRBD1. The junction had 11 bases not matched to a gene; V was cut back by 6 bases and J by 6 bases. The germline V gene encodes CDR1 LGHDT and CDR2 YNNKEL (reference sequence). This CDR3 comprises 14 residues. CDR3 residues: CASRQQGRAGEQYF. The CDR3 region has the DNA TGTGCCAGCAGGCAACAGGGGAGAGCCGGCGAGCAGTACTTC.

This chain connects TRBV11-2 to TRBJ1-3; D gene uncertain. V lost 1 base and J lost 8, with 15 bases in between. CDR1 is SGHAT and CDR2 is FQNNGV in the germline V gene. The CDR3 contains 15 residues. The CDR3 DNA is TGTGCCAGCAGCTTAGCGCTGGAGGCAGCGGACACCATATATTTT. Amino acid sequence: CASSLALEAADTIYF.

The J gene is TRBJ1-6, the V gene TRBV9, with D possibly TRBD1 on 5 matching bases. This CDR3 is 14 amino acids long. In germline, CDR1 is SGDLS, CDR2 YYNGEE. V dropped 2 bases and J dropped 13 bases, with 16 bases sitting between them. The CDR3 bases are TGTGCCAGCAGCGTGGGGACTTACTCATTCCCCCTCCACTTT. Translated: CASSVGTYSFPLHF.

The chain recombines TRBV21-1 with TRBJ2-7; the table gives TRBD1 as D, unverified against the DNA. TRBV21-1 is annotated as a pseudogene. The CDR3 covers 15 residues. The CDR3 protein is CASSRPGQGAKEQYF. In DNA, the CDR3 is TGTGCCAGCAGCAGGCCGGGACAGGGGGCGAAGGAGCAGTACTTC.

J is TRBJ2-3 and V is TRBV19, with D possibly being TRBD2 (5 bases). Germline loops: CDR1 LNHDA, CDR2 SQIVND (reference sequence). V was trimmed by 6 bases and J by 0 bases, leaving 16 bases between them. The CDR3 is made up of 16 amino acids. The CDR3: CASSGTRVKSTDTQYF. CDR3 DNA: TGTGCCAGTAGCGGAACTAGGGTCAAAAGCACAGATACGCAGTATTTT.

The CDR3 DNA reads as TGCGCCAGCAGCTTGGACCTAGGCGGCAATGAGCAGTTCTTC. Translated: CASSLDLGGNEQFF. The chain links TRBV5-1 to TRBJ2-1; D gene uncertain. CDR3 length: 14 amino acids. V shed 0 bases and J shed 6 bases, with 10 bases lying between them. Per the germline V gene, CDR1 is SGHRS and CDR2 is YFSETQ.